This is a list of T cell receptor beta chains from one sample in a study of T cell repertoires in cytomegalovirus infection. TCRdb re-called the reads with MiXCR, one entry per CDR3 protein. Counted here are around 800,000 distinct CDR3 sequences, approximately 32% occurring once; the ten biggest clones make up around 11%. No cognate antigen is known for these TCRs. The sample in question was cultured CD8+ T cells from PBMCs, obtained from culture after CMV antigen stimulation. These receptors originate from a human donor in good health (CMV status not recorded). Some clones in this sample may be carry-over from other donors' samples. The CDR3 runs from the conserved cysteine through the conserved F or W. The D gene is left open where the match is weak. For some rows the clone size is stated as once, few or many, or as a class when expanded; others skip it.

d_gene,v_gene,j_gene,abundance,CDR3aa,CDR3nt
NA,TRBV10-3,TRBJ2-1,NA,CAITPDSYDEQFF,TGTGCCATCACCCCGGACAGTTATGATGAGCAGTTCTTC
NA,TRBV6-6,TRBJ1-2,few,CASSYLRGGASYGYTF,TGTGCCAGCAGTTACTTACGGGGGGGCGCAAGCTATGGCTACACCTTC
TRBD1,TRBV5-8,TRBJ2-3,few,CASSTGTGSTDTQYF,TGTGCCAGCAGCACCGGGACAGGGAGCACAGATACGCAGTATTTT
NA,TRBV6-1,TRBJ2-7,NA,CASPNEGYGQYF,TGTGCCAGCCCCAACGAGGGGTACGGGCAGTACTTC
TRBD1,TRBV27,TRBJ1-2,NA,CASSPGTVLYGYTF,TGTGCCAGCAGCCCAGGGACAGTACTCTATGGCTACACCTTC
NA,TRBV19,TRBJ1-5,few,CASSTRPQHF,TGTGCCAGTAGTACACGGCCCCAGCATTTT
NA,TRBV4-1,TRBJ1-1,NA,CASSQVEPGDTEAFF,TGCGCCAGCAGCCAAGTCGAGCCAGGGGACACTGAAGCTTTCTTT
TRBD1,TRBV6-2/TRBV6-3,TRBJ1-3,few,CASSYSGDSGNTIYF,TGTGCCAGCAGTTACTCAGGGGACAGCGGAAACACCATATATTTT
NA,TRBV20-1,TRBJ2-1,NA,CSARQRSSYNEQFF,TGCAGTGCTAGGCAGCGGAGCTCCTACAATGAGCAGTTCTTC
NA,TRBV20-1,TRBJ2-7,NA,CSASDQGIGIYEQYF,TGCAGTGCTAGCGATCAGGGGATCGGGATCTACGAGCAGTACTTC
NA,TRBV6-5,TRBJ1-2,few,CASSYGGVGPYTF,TGTGCCAGCAGTTACGGCGGCGTGGGGCCCTACACCTTC
NA,TRBV3-1,TRBJ2-7,NA,CASSHGQSLYEQYF,TGTGCCAGCAGCCACGGGCAGAGCCTCTACGAGCAGTACTTC
NA,TRBV7-6,TRBJ1-4,many,CASSLVTGAEKLFF,TGTGCCAGCAGCTTGGTGACAGGAGCCGAAAAACTGTTTTTT
NA,TRBV12-3/TRBV12-4,TRBJ2-5,few,CASSFASGLKTQYF,TGTGCCAGCAGTTTTGCTTCGGGCTTAAAGACCCAGTACTTC
TRBD2,TRBV27,TRBJ2-5,few,CASSLSAGTQETQYF,TGTGCCAGCAGTTTATCAGCGGGGACCCAAGAGACCCAGTACTTC
NA,TRBV27,TRBJ2-1,NA,CASSHNTLTYNEQFF,TGTGCCAGCAGTCACAACACATTAACCTACAATGAGCAGTTCTTC
TRBD2,TRBV7-9,TRBJ2-1,few,CASSLVGTSGVQYNEQFF,TGTGCCAGCAGCTTAGTCGGGACTAGCGGGGTCCAATACAATGAGCAGTTCTTC
NA,TRBV5-1,TRBJ1-1,NA,CASSLGMTGENTEAFF,TGCGCCAGCAGCTTGGGAATGACAGGTGAGAACACTGAAGCTTTCTTT
TRBD1,TRBV25-1,TRBJ1-6,few,CASSELTGSASPLHF,TGTGCCAGCAGTGAATTGACAGGGAGCGCTTCACCCCTCCACTTT
TRBD2,TRBV12-3/TRBV12-4,TRBJ2-7,NA,CASSFPQLAGAYEQYF,TGTGCCAGCAGTTTCCCACAACTAGCGGGGGCCTACGAGCAGTACTTC
NA,TRBV12-3/TRBV12-4,TRBJ1-2,once,CASSLWVYYGYTF,TGTGCCAGCAGTTTGTGGGTTTACTATGGCTACACCTTC
NA,TRBV4-2,TRBJ1-5,NA,CVSSQDRRGAGLLEQPQHF,TGTGTCAGCAGCCAAGATAGACGCGGGGCAGGGCTTTTGGAACAGCCCCAGCATTTT
NA,TRBV7-9,TRBJ1-6,NA,CASSSNRDGNSPLHF,TGTGCCAGCAGCTCGAACCGGGACGGGAATTCACCCCTCCACTTT
NA,TRBV7-9,TRBJ1-6,NA,CASSGARGAPLHF,TGTGCCAGCAGTGGGGCCCGGGGGGCACCCCTCCACTTT
NA,TRBV5-4,TRBJ2-2,few,CAGQWGSNTGELFF,TGTGCCGGTCAATGGGGCTCGAACACCGGGGAGCTGTTTTTT
NA,TRBV12-3/TRBV12-4,TRBJ2-1,NA,CASRVDSNEQFF,TGTGCCAGCAGGGTAGACAGCAATGAGCAGTTCTTC
NA,TRBV7-2,TRBJ2-3,many,CASSQAIPDTQYF,TGTGCCAGCAGCCAGGCGATTCCAGATACGCAGTATTTT
NA,TRBV11-3,TRBJ1-2,NA,CASSLAIYYGYTF,TGTGCCAGCAGCTTAGCCATTTATTATGGCTACACCTTC
NA,TRBV12-5,TRBJ2-4,many,CASGLVRGEGKNIQYF,TGTGCTAGTGGTTTGGTAAGGGGAGAGGGGAAAAACATTCAGTACTTC
NA,TRBV19,TRBJ1-2,NA,CASTTPSGNYGYTF,TGTGCCAGTACCACCCCAAGTGGGAACTATGGCTACACCTTC
NA,TRBV7-6,TRBJ2-1,many,CASSLEVSSYNEQFF,TGTGCCAGCAGCTTGGAGGTCAGCTCCTACAATGAGCAGTTCTTC
NA,TRBV7-6,TRBJ2-3,many,CASTPSSWALSDTQYF,TGTGCCAGCACCCCGTCCTCATGGGCCCTTTCAGATACGCAGTATTTT
NA,TRBV12-3/TRBV12-4,TRBJ2-1,many,CASSVAVANEQFF,TGTGCCAGCAGCGTCGCGGTAGCGAACGAGCAGTTCTTC
NA,TRBV7-9,TRBJ2-5,few,CASSPEPETQYF,TGTGCCAGCAGCCCAGAGCCAGAGACCCAGTACTTC
NA,TRBV7-6,TRBJ2-2,many,CASEEFGGLNTGELFF,TGTGCCAGCGAGGAGTTCGGGGGTCTAAACACCGGGGAGCTGTTTTTT
NA,TRBV5-5,TRBJ1-1,NA,CASSPTLGWGEAFF,TGTGCCAGCTCCCCCACCCTGGGTTGGGGTGAAGCTTTCTTT
NA,TRBV11-3,TRBJ1-5,many,CASSLDNRVGQPQHF,TGTGCCAGCAGCTTAGATAACAGGGTCGGTCAGCCCCAGCATTTT
TRBD1,TRBV14,TRBJ2-1,many,CASSVTGTYNEQFF,TGTGCCAGCAGCGTGACAGGGACCTACAATGAGCAGTTCTTC
NA,TRBV7-8,TRBJ2-1,few,CASSSPLLGQASSYNEQFF,TGTGCCAGCAGCTCCCCCCTCCTGGGGCAGGCGAGCTCCTACAATGAGCAGTTCTTC
NA,TRBV2,TRBJ1-1,few,CAILDRRNTEAFF,TGTGCCATCTTAGACAGGAGGAACACTGAAGCTTTCTTT
NA,TRBV6-2/TRBV6-3,TRBJ1-1,NA,CASSARNMNAEAFF,TGTGCCAGCAGTGCCCGCAACATGAACGCTGAAGCTTTCTTT